This T cell receptor (beta chain) derives from a study of graft-versus-host responses after intestinal transplantation (dated by TCRdb to 2020 to 2023). In the study overall: The transplants that recipients received were multivisceral, liver-intestinal, or isolated intestinal. A peak of at least 4% donor T cells among recipient peripheral blood mononuclear cells was the definition used for donor T cell macrochimerism. After intestinal transplantation, graft-versus-host and host-versus-graft alloreactive T cell clones in the graft, circulation and bone marrow were tracked using bulk TCR-beta CDR3 sequencing. Of the roughly 25 intestinal transplant recipients enrolled in the cohort, one of whom was a retransplant, a few patients without pretransplant specimens were excluded. Rather than going through the commercial service, samples from a few later patients were sequenced in-house on an Illumina MiSeq and processed with MiXCR. Alloreactive clones were identified by sequencing pre-transplant mixed lymphocyte reaction products and comparing them with unstimulated pre-transplant donor and recipient T cells. Every recipient was given anti-thymocyte globulin induction, followed by roughly 3 years of maintenance tacrolimus and steroids. The paper's findings and limits, for the study overall: Conclusions were limited by the relatively low number and heterogeneity of intestinal transplant patients. Early after transplant, peak levels of circulating GvH clones were associated with declines in HvG clones. High GvH to HvG T cell clonal ratios were observed in the allografts of patients with donor T cell macrochimerism. GvH clones were detected in recipient bone marrow, and some appeared earlier in ileal mucosa or blood, consistent with an intestinal mucosal origin.

To isolate intraepithelial and lamina propria lymphocytes from graft specimens, dithiothreitol, EDTA incubations and collagenase D digestion were used. Bulk TCR-beta sequencing was performed on serial intestinal graft biopsy specimens collected as late as 600 days after transplant. Libraries came from the immunoSEQ multiplex PCR assay. For most patients, high-throughput TCR-beta CDR3 sequencing of genomic DNA was performed by Adaptive Biotechnologies. In the source study's methods: Adaptive's ImmunoSEQ software supplied the TCR sequencing data for around 19 patients, while MiXCR and VDJtools were used to process a few other patients. Because the origin of CDR3 nucleotide sequences shared between donor and recipient could not be assigned, those sequences were removed. To count as alloreactive, a clone needed at least 2-fold expansion over unstimulated cells and a minimum CFSE-low frequency of 0.002% (template counts) or 0.001% (read counts). Mappable clones were those detected in sequenced pre-transplant spleen, lymph node, or MLR CFSE-low populations of the donor or recipient. The cumulative frequency of alloreactive clones was calculated as a percentage of all sequences, weighted by copy number. TCRdb mirrors the immuneACCESS table, restricted to in-frame sequences. Some clones are absent from its copies; in checked studies, under half trace to an unresolved V gene, and the reason for the others is unknown. Clone size and V and J calls were adopted from that table, with D and trimming inferred from the DNA. In all, the sample holds 50,000 to 75,000 clones, and about nine tenths of those were seen once. The ten largest account for more than 1.5% of the sample.

As regards this clone: What this receptor recognizes is not known. Base qualities are not recorded, but no much larger clone differs from it by a single base.

The source of this sequence is a human patient who received an intestinal transplant, so some T cells may come from the graft donor. The input for sequencing was ileum tissue, taken roughly 390 days after transplant.

The nucleotides are TGTGCCAGCAGCTTATACAGGGGGGTTGAAAACATTCAGTACTTC. The encoded protein is CASSLYRGVENIQYF. Recombination linked TRBV7-9 to TRBJ2-4; 8 bases in the middle match TRBD1. For this chain, trimming is 2 bases at the V end and 5 bases at the J end, and the number of junction bases without a gene match is 5. The CDR3 goes from the cysteine to the phenylalanine over 15 residues. Left in the record is the CDR3 DNA by itself, 45 bases read in frame from the first base. The germline V gene (reference sequence) gives CDR1 as SEHNR and CDR2 as FQNEAQ.